The 8 T cell receptor beta chains in this list originate from one sample, sequenced in a study of T cells after yellow fever vaccination. TCRdb reprocessed the 5' RACE reads via MiXCR and lists one record per CDR3 protein. Of a few hundred thousand distinct CDR3 sequences listed, roughly 3.5% were seen once; the top ten hold around 24%. Sequences were derived from PBMCs, sampled on the day of the yellow fever booster vaccination. These receptors were taken from a man aged 18-30 years who received the YFV17D yellow fever vaccine.

V gene TRBV2 combines with J gene TRBJ2-7; TRBD2 matches 12 bases. V was pared by 6 bases and J by 2 bases, with 2 bases of the junction left unmatched. This CDR3 comprises 14 residues. From germline, CDR1 is SNHLY and CDR2 FYNNEI. The chain's CDR3 is CASRSSGGAYEQYV. The CDR3 DNA follows: TGTGCCAGCAGATCTAGCGGGGGGGCCTACGAGCAGTACGTC.

In this sample, this clonotype turned up many times. The genes are TRBV19 and TRBJ2-6; D remains unclear. V was pared by 6 bases and J by 2 bases, with 8 bases between. The CDR3 totals 14 residues. Germline V gene sequence: CDR1 LNHDA, CDR2 SQIVND (reference sequence). CDR3 bases: TGTGCCAGTAGGGGTTTACCTGGGGCCAACGTCCTGACTTTC. Protein product: CASRGLPGANVLTF.

V is TRBV7-3 and J is TRBJ2-3; the D gene is possibly TRBD2 (5 bases). Germline V lookup: CDR1 SGHTA, CDR2 FQGTGA. CDR3 length: 16 amino acids. The V gene lost 2 bases and the J gene lost 2 bases, with 14 bases spanning the gap. Here the CDR3 DNA reads TGTGCCAGCAGCTTAGGCGTTAGCGAAACCACAGATACGCAGTATTTT. Translation: CASSLGVSETTDTQYF. Filled out from reference TRBV7-3 and TRBJ2-3, the complete variable domain reads GAGVSQTPSNKVTEKGKYVELRCDPISGHTALYWYRQSLGQGPEFLIYFQGTGAADDSGLPNDRFFAVRPEGSVSTLKIQRTERGDSAVYLCASSLGVSETTDTQYFGPGTRLTVL.

Many counts were recorded for this clonotype. The chain combines TRBV6-2 or TRBV6-3 with TRBJ1-1; D unresolved. The CDR3 runs to 12 residues. Germline V lookup: CDR1 MNHEY, CDR2 SVGEGT. The V gene lost 2 bases and the J gene lost 8 bases, with 9 bases spanning the gap. CDR3 DNA sequence: TGTGCCAGCAGTTACACGGGATGGGAAGCTTTCTTT. Encoded protein: CASSYTGWEAFF.

This chain joins TRBV7-2 and TRBJ1-1; TRBD1 might be the D (5 bases). Trimming removed 5 bases from V and 0 bases from J, with 13 bases in between. Germline V gene lookup returns CDR1 SGHTA and CDR2 FQGNSA. This CDR3 region has 15 residues. The CDR3 is CASSLTGTVNTEAFF. CDR3 nucleotide sequence: TGTGCCAGCAGCCTCACCGGGACGGTGAACACTGAAGCTTTCTTT.

The chain's CDR3 is CASSYSGAMDSPLHF. DNA for the CDR3: TGTGCCAGCAGTTACTCGGGGGCGATGGATTCACCCCTCCACTTT. This rearrangement joins TRBV6-5 to TRBJ1-6; perhaps TRBD1 as D (6 bases). Germline values: CDR1 MNHEY, CDR2 SVGAGI. This CDR3 is 15 amino acids long. V lost 0 bases and J 8 bases, leaving 11 bases between the germline ends.

This clonotype was picked up a small number of times. The V and J genes are TRBV28 and TRBJ1-3, with 9 bases matching TRBD1. This CDR3 spans 16 amino acids. Germline lookup yields CDR1 MDHEN and CDR2 SYDVKM. V trimming: 1 base; J trimming: 4 bases; junction bases outside the gene matches: 5. In nucleotides, the CDR3 is TGTGCCAGCAGTTTATACAGGGGGCTAGAAGGAAACACCATATATTTT. It codes for CASSLYRGLEGNTIYF.

This sequence joins TRBV14 and TRBJ2-3; D may match TRBD1 or TRBD2 (5 bases each). V was clipped by 6 bases and J by 3 bases, with 19 bases between them. There are 16 residues in the CDR3. CDR1 is SGHDN and CDR2 is FVKESK in the germline V gene. This CDR3 is CASSLLRGKGTDTQYF. CDR3 DNA: TGTGCCAGCAGTCTCCTGAGGGGAAAAGGTACAGATACGCAGTATTTT.